This TCR beta chain was identified during a study of blood T cell repertoires in COVID-19. Study in general: Samples taken during acute and convalescent COVID-19 were collected in the United States, Italy and Spain. Nucleic acid was either cDNA or gDNA, and it came from T cells, B-cell-depleted T cells, or PBMCs.

V dropped 6 bases and J dropped 3; count of bases not matched to a gene: 7. The CDR3 extends over 15 amino acids. Germline V gene data show CDR1 as SNHLY and CDR2 as FYNNEI. Study processing details: Amplification of reference gene primers provided the estimated nucleated cell counts. The method was immunoSEQ multiplex PCR; TCRdb's version includes in-frame clones alone and lacks a portion of them. V, J and clone size were drawn from that table, and D and trimming were deduced from the DNA. The sample has about 300,000 clones, 70% to 90% seen once. The clonotype comes from a man younger than 35 who had recovered from COVID-19. The material sequenced was peripheral blood. The chain combines TRBV2 with TRBJ2-7; 11 bases are a match to TRBD2. In nucleotides, the CDR3 is TGTGCCAGCAGGGAGCAGACTAGCGGGGTCTACGAGCAGTACTTC. Encoded protein: CASREQTSGVYEQYF.